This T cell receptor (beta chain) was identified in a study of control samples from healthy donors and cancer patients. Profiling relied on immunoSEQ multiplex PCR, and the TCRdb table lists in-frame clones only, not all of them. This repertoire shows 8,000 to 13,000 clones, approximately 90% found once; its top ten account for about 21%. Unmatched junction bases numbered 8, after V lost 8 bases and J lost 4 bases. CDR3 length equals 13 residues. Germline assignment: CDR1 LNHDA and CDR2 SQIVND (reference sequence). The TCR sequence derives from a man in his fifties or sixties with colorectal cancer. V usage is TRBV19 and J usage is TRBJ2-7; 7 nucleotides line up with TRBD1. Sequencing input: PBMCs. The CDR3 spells CASAGQEEYEQYF. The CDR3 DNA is TGTGCCAGTGCCGGACAGGAAGAATACGAGCAGTACTTC. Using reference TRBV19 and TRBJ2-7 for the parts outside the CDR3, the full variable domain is DGGITQSPKYLFRKEGQNVTLSCEQNLNHDAMYWYRQDPGQGLRLIYYSQIVNDFQKGDIAEGYSVSREKKESFPLTVTSAQKNPTAFYLCASAGQEEYEQYFGPGTRLTVT.